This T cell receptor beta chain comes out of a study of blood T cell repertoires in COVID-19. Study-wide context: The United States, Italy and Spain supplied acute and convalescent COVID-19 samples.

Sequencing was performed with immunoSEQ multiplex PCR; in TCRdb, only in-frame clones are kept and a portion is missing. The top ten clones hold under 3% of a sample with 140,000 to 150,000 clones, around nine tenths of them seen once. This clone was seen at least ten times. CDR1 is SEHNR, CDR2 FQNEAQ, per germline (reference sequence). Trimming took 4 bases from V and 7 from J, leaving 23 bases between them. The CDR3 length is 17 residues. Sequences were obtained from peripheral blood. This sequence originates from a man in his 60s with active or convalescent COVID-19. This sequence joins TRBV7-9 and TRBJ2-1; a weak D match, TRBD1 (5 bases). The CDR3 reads CASSSMVRGRVENEQFF. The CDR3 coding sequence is TGTGCCAGCAGCTCCATGGTTAGGGGTAGGGTCGAAAATGAGCAGTTCTTC.